Here is one T cell receptor beta chain with its context. What it binds is unknown. Only in-frame clones appear in the TCRdb table, and some are missing; sequencing was by immunoSEQ multiplex PCR. Here the sample table reports under 150,000 clones. The sample belongs to a study of T cell responses to AZD1222 COVID-19 vaccine. Study conclusions and caveats: Only after the peak T cell response were repertoires sampled. Across spike, vaccine-associated CD4 TCRs were found, dominant at 160-218 and 743-854. Females made up more of the donors, who were largely white British, and clonal diversity may have come out too low. A reported finding is that nearly half of spike-specific TCRs target unmutated variant regions.

The TCR sequence derives from an adult in good health. Sequenced: peripheral blood.

The CDR3 is CASSQERNQPQHF. Written as DNA, the CDR3 is TGTGCCAGCAGCCAAGAACGAAATCAGCCCCAGCATTTT. The J gene is TRBJ1-5, the V gene TRBV4-2, with unresolved D. The germline V gene encodes CDR1 LGHNA and CDR2 YNFKEQ. The V gene lost 0 bases and the J gene lost 4 bases, with 4 bases spanning the gap. The CDR3 spans 13 residues.